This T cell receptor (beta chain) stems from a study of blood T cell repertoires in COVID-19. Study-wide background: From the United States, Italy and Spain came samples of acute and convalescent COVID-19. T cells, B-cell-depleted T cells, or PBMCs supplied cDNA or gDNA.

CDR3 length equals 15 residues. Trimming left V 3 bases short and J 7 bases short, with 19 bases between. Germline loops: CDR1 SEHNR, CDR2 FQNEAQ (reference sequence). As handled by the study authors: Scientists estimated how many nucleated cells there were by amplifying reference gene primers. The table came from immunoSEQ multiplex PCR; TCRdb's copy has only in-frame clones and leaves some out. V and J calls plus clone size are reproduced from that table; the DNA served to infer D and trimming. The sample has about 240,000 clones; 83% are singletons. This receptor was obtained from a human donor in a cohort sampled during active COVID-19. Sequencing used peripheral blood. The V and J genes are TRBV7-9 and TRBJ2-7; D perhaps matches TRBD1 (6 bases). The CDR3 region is CASSFSTGLLSEQYF. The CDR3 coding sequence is TGTGCCAGCAGCTTTTCGACAGGACTGTTATCGGAGCAGTACTTC.